This is a list of T cell receptor beta chains from one sample in a study of CD8 T cells in Susac syndrome. From the immunoSEQ multiplex PCR reads, TCRdb called clonotypes with MiXCR, one entry per CDR3 protein. The sample gives 150,000 to 200,000 distinct CDR3 sequences, roughly 95% of which show up once; about 0.15% is in the top ten. The specimen sequenced was CD8+ T cells from PBMCs. These receptors all come from a human donor with multiple sclerosis. CDR3s include the opening cysteine and the closing phenylalanine or tryptophan. Fields, in order: D gene, clone size, V gene, J gene, CDR3 DNA, CDR3 protein. A D gene is named only where the DNA matches it firmly. Some rows have no size entry. The others give once, few or many, or a class for an expanded clone.

.	.	TRBV3-1	TRBJ2-3	TGTGCCAGCAGCCAGCCGGAGGGTACGCAGTATTTT	CASSQPEGTQYF
TRBD1	.	TRBV29-1	TRBJ1-2	TGCAGCGACCAAGAGGGGACAGGGAACTATGGCTACACCTTC	CSDQEGTGNYGYTF
.	.	TRBV20-1	TRBJ2-7	TGCAGTGCTGTTAAAGCCGGGACCGATTCCTACGAGCAGTACTTC	CSAVKAGTDSYEQYF
TRBD2	.	TRBV13	TRBJ2-7	TGTGCCAGCAGCCCCACAGCGGGGCAATACGAGCAGTACTTC	CASSPTAGQYEQYF
TRBD2	.	TRBV2	TRBJ2-1	TGTGCCAGCAGTGAATCAGCGGGAGTGCTCCTCGAGCAGTTCTTC	CASSESAGVLLEQFF
TRBD1	.	TRBV4-1	TRBJ2-7	TGCGCCAGCAGCCCCTCATCCGGCCGACAGGGATTCTCCTACGAGCAGTACTTC	CASSPSSGRQGFSYEQYF
TRBD2	.	TRBV9	TRBJ2-1	TGTGCCAGCAGCGTAGAACTAGCGGGAGTCTACAATGAGCAGTTCTTC	CASSVELAGVYNEQFF
.	.	TRBV29-1	TRBJ1-1	TGCAGCGTTGAAAAGGGGGTAGGAACTGAAGCTTTCTTT	CSVEKGVGTEAFF
.	.	TRBV20-1	TRBJ2-3	TGCAGTGCTAGGATCCTTCGGGTTAGCACAGATACGCAGTATTTT	CSARILRVSTDTQYF
.	.	TRBV5-6	TRBJ1-2	TGTGCCAGCAGCTTGGGCGCCAGGCACGCCTATGGCTACACCTTC	CASSLGARHAYGYTF
.	once	TRBV3-1	TRBJ2-1	TGTGCCAGCAGCCGCCTAGGGGGAGCATCCTACAATGAGCAGTTCTTC	CASSRLGGASYNEQFF
.	.	TRBV30	TRBJ2-7	TGTGCCTGGACCGAGGACGATCCCTACGAGCAGTACTTC	CAWTEDDPYEQYF
.	.	TRBV18	TRBJ2-1	TGTGCCAGCTCACCCCAACCTGGAGGACACTACAATGAGCAGTTCTTC	CASSPQPGGHYNEQFF
.	.	TRBV10-1	TRBJ2-1	TGCGCCAGCAGTGATACAGGGAAGGGCAATGAGCAGTTCTTC	CASSDTGKGNEQFF